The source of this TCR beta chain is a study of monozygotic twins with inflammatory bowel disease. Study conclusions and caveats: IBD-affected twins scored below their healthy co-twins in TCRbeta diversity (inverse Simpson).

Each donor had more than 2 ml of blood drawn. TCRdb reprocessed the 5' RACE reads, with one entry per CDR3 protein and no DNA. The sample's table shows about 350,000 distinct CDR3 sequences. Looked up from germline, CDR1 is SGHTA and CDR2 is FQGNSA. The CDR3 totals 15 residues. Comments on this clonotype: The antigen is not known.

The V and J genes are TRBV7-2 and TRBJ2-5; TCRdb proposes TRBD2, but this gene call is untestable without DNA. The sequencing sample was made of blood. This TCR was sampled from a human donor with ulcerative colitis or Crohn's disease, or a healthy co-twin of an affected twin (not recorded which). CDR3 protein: CASSLGGGNQETQYF.